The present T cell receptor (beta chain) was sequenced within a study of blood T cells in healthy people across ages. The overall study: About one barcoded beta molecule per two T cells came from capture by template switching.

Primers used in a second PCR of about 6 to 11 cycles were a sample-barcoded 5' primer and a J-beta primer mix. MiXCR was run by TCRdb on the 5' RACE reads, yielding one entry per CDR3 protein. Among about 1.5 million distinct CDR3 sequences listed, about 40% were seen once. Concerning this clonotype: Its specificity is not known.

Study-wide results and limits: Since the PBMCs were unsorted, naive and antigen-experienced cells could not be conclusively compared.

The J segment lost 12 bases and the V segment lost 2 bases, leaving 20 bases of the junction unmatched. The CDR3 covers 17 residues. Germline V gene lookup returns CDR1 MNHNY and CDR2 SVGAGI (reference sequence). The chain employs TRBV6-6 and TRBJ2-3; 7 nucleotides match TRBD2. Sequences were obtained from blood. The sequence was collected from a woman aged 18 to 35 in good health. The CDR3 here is CASSYGSGTDSTETQYF. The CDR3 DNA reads TGTGCCAGCAGTTACGGGAGCGGGACGGATAGCACAGAGACACAGTATTTT.